The rows below give T cell receptor beta chains drawn from one sample of a study of siplizumab effects on memory and regulatory T cells. Generated by immunoSEQ multiplex PCR, the TCRdb table keeps only in-frame clones and is missing some. The sample yields around 100,000 clones, 92% seen once. The material sequenced was CD4+ T cells sorted from blood. The receptors shown here come from a human donor in good health. CDR3s include the opening cysteine and the closing phenylalanine or tryptophan. D genes are given only for firm matches.

TRBV4-2	TRBJ2-3	TRBD1	CASSDRFGTDTQYF	TGTGCCAGCTCGGACAGGTTCGGCACAGATACGCAGTATTTT
TRBV10-3	TRBJ1-1	-	CASRGEVTEAFF	TGTGCCTCGCGAGGGGAAGTCACTGAAGCTTTCTTT
TRBV2	TRBJ2-7	-	CASAYPPQLGSKYEQYF	TGTGCCAGTGCGTACCCTCCCCAACTAGGGTCGAAATACGAGCAGTACTTC
TRBV5-6	TRBJ1-1	-	CASSLVGPNTEAFF	TGTGCCAGCAGTCTAGTAGGGCCGAACACTGAAGCTTTCTTT
TRBV30	TRBJ1-2	-	CAWNDWGAPNYGYTF	TGTGCCTGGAATGACTGGGGGGCACCTAACTATGGCTACACCTTC
TRBV30	TRBJ1-2	TRBD1	CAWSRRTGVINYGYTF	TGTGCCTGGAGTCGTCGGACAGGAGTTATTAACTATGGCTACACCTTC
TRBV2	TRBJ1-1	-	CASSELPPRLYEAFF	TGTGCCAGCAGTGAATTACCGCCCCGGTTGTATGAAGCTTTCTTT
TRBV7-2	TRBJ1-5	-	CASSLYAQQNSNQPQHF	TGTGCCAGCAGCTTATACGCCCAGCAAAATAGCAATCAGCCCCAGCATTTT
TRBV2	TRBJ2-1	-	CASGETGGLSYNEQFF	TGTGCCAGCGGGGAAACAGGGGGACTATCCTACAATGAGCAGTTCTTC
TRBV25-1	TRBJ2-2	-	CASSRFGTGPGELFF	TGTGCCAGCAGTCGATTCGGGACCGGACCCGGGGAGCTGTTTTTT
TRBV29-1	TRBJ2-7	TRBD2	CSVRDSTSGDEQYF	TGCAGCGTTCGGGACAGTACTAGCGGGGACGAGCAGTACTTC
TRBV19	TRBJ2-6	-	CASSIEGYTGANVLTF	TGTGCCAGTAGTATAGAGGGTTACACTGGGGCCAACGTCCTGACTTTC
TRBV7-2	TRBJ1-3	-	CASSLGTAISGNTIYF	TGTGCCAGCAGCTTAGGGACAGCGATCTCTGGAAACACCATATATTTT
TRBV19	TRBJ1-5	-	CASRNGLHQPQHF	TGTGCCAGTAGAAACGGACTGCATCAGCCCCAGCATTTT
TRBV10-3	TRBJ2-1	-	CAISRKNYNEQFF	TGTGCCATCAGTAGAAAGAATTACAATGAGCAGTTCTTC
TRBV18	TRBJ2-6	TRBD1	CASSTGGSGANVLTF	TGTGCCAGCTCAACAGGGGGCTCTGGGGCCAACGTCCTGACTTTC
TRBV28	TRBJ2-7	TRBD2	CASSSPSGRSSYEQYF	TGTGCCAGCAGTTCACCTAGCGGGAGGTCCTCCTACGAGCAGTACTTC
TRBV29-1	TRBJ2-1	-	CSVDTGPNEQFF	TGCAGCGTTGATACAGGGCCAAATGAGCAGTTCTTC
TRBV25-1	TRBJ1-2	TRBD1	CASKRGQDYGYTF	TGTGCCTCTAAAAGGGGGCAGGACTATGGCTACACCTTC
TRBV9	TRBJ1-1	-	CASSPVQPGTEAFF	TGTGCCAGCAGCCCAGTACAGCCGGGGACTGAAGCTTTCTTT
TRBV5-1	TRBJ2-2	-	CASSSISRGSTGELFF	TGCGCCAGCAGCTCAATCTCTAGGGGTTCAACCGGGGAGCTGTTTTTT
TRBV5-1	TRBJ2-7	-	CASAEQGRGTLEQYF	TGCGCCAGCGCGGAACAGGGTCGGGGAACGTTGGAGCAGTACTTC
TRBV15	TRBJ1-2	-	CATSPIQEGGYTF	TGTGCCACCAGCCCTATACAGGAGGGAGGCTACACCTTC